This TCR beta chain was found in a study of cytomegalovirus exposure and HLA in healthy donors. The primer mix had 60 Vbeta and 13 Jbeta primers. In the original workflow: The authors later counted about 80 million unique TCR beta chains, some 10 million of them shared. Sequencing was performed with immunoSEQ multiplex PCR; in TCRdb, only in-frame clones are kept and a portion is missing. From that table come the V and J calls and clone size; the DNA was used to work out D and trimming. The sample has around 72,000 clones; around 76% are singletons. All the people who gave samples were healthy bone marrow donors. As concerns this clone: Antigen specificity is unknown.

The germline V and J ends were trimmed by 6 bases and 6 bases, with 15 bases remaining between them. Per the germline V gene, CDR1 is SGHTA and CDR2 is FQGNSA. The CDR3 runs 14 residues. Study findings and constraints: Equally common other TCR beta chains were less clonally expanded than HLA-associated ones, a later analysis found. The study designated fewer than 200 TCR beta chains cytomegalovirus-associated.

This receptor was taken from a man in his fifties in good health and CMV-seronegative. This chain joins TRBV7-2 and TRBJ2-4; tentative D call: TRBD2 (5 bases). Material for sequencing was PBMCs. CDR3 amino acids: CASRPIGVRNIQYF. CDR3 nucleotide sequence: TGTGCCAGCAGGCCCATCGGGGTAAGAAACATTCAGTACTTC.